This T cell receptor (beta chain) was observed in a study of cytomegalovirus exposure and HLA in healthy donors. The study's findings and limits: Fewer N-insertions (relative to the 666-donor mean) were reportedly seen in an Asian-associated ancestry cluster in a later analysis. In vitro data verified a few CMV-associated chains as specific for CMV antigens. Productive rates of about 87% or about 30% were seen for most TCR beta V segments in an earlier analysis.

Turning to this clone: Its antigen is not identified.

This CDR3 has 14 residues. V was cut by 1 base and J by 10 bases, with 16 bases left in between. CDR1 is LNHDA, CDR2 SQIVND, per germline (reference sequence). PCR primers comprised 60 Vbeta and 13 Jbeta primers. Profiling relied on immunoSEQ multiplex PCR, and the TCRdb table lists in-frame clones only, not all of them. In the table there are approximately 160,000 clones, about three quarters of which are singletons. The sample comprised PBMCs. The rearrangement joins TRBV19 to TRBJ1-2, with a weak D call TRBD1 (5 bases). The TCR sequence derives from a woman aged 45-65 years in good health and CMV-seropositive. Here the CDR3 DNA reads TGTGCCAGTAGTATAGGAGGGGAGGGAACATTCTACACCTTC. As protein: CASSIGGEGTFYTF.